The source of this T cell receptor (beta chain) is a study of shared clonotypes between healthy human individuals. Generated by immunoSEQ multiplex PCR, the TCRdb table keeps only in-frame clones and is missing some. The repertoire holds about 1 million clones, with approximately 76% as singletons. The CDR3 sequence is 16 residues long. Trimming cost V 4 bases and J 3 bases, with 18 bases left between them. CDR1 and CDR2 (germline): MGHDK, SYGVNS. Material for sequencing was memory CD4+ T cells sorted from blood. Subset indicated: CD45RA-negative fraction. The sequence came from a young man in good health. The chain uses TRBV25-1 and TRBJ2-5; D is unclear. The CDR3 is CASSASPWGTEETQYF. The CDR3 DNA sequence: TGTGCCAGCAGTGCCAGTCCATGGGGAACGGAAGAGACCCAGTACTTC.